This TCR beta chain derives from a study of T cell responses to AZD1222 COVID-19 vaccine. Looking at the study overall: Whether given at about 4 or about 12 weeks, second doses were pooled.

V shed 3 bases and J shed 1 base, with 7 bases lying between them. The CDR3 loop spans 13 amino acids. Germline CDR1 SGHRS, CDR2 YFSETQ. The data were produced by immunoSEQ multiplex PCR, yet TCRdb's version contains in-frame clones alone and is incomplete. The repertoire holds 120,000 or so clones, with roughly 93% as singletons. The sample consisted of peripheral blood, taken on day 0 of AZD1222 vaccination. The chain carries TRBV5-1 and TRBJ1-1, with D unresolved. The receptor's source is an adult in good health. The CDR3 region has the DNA TGCGCCAGCAGCTACCACTCGAACACTGAAGCTTTCTTT. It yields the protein CASSYHSNTEAFF. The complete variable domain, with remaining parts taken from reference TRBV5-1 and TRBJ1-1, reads KAGVTQTPRYLIKTRGQQVTLSCSPISGHRSVSWYQQTPGQGLQFLFEYFSETQRNKGNFPGRFSGRQFSNSRSEMNVSTLELGDSALYLCASSYHSNTEAFFGQGTRLTVV.